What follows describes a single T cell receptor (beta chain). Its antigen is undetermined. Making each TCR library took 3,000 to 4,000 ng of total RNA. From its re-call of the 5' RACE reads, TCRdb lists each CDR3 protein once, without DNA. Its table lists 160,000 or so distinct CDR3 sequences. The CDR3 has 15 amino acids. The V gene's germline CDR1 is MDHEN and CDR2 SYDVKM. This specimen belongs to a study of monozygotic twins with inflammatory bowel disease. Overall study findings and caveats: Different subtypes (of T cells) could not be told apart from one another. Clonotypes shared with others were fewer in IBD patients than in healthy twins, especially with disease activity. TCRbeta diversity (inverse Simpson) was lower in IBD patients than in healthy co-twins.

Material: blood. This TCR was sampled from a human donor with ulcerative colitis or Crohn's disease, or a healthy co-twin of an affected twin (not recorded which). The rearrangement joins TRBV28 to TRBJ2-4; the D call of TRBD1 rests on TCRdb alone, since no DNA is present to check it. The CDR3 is CASSPTGRGQNIQYF.